The sequence of this TCR beta chain was determined in a study of control samples from healthy donors and cancer patients. The repertoire was sequenced with immunoSEQ multiplex PCR; TCRdb's copy has only in-frame clones and lacks some. The data show about 82,000 clones, over 75% seen once. This clone came up once. The sample taken for sequencing was blood. The sequence was obtained from a man in his forties or fifties in good health.

The CDR3 bases are TGCGCCAGCAGCCAAATAGCGGGGCCGCTCCCCTACGAGCAGTACTTC. This gives the protein CASSQIAGPLPYEQYF. The chain uses TRBV4-1 and TRBJ2-7; the match to TRBD2 covers 8 bases. The germline CDR1 and CDR2 sequences are MGHRA and YSYEKL. The CDR3 is 16 amino acids. V gave up 2 bases and J gave up 2 bases; unmatched junction bases: 8.